A single TCR beta chain is shown here with its context. The antigen remains unidentified. The sequenced template was cDNA made from the entire isolated RNA. Using immunoSEQ multiplex PCR, the repertoire was profiled, and TCRdb retains in-frame clones only, with some absent. The data hold some 660,000 clones, with over 12% observed a single time. This entry comes from a study of beta chain features in type 1 diabetes. Study observations and caveats: Unsettled here was the matter of whether HLA type influences TCRB rearrangement. It was among patients, rather than healthy donors, that naive, central memory and Treg TCRB repertoires appeared more similar. Amplification by PCR could prefer shorter templates, with the same effect in patients and controls. Type 1 diabetes patients showed a moderate but significant shortening of TCRB CDR3s in all four CD4+ subsets.

CD4+ naive, central memory, regulatory and stem cell-like memory subsets were isolated by sorting on CD45RO/CCR7/CD25/CD127/CD95/CD27. Germline V CDR1 and CDR2: SGDLS, YYNGEE. Unmatched junction bases numbered 3, after V lost 2 bases and J lost 6 bases. The CDR3 is made up of 14 amino acids. The specimen sequenced was naive CD4+ T cells from blood. The receptor comes from a man between 18 and 35 years old with type 1 diabetes. The chain combines TRBV9 with TRBJ2-3, with 10 positions matching TRBD2. The CDR3 region is CASSVSGGEDTQYF. CDR3 coding DNA: TGTGCCAGCAGCGTGAGCGGGGGGGAGGATACGCAGTATTTT.